What follows are 18 T cell receptor beta chains derived from one specimen sequenced in a study of blood T cell repertoires in COVID-19. Profiled with immunoSEQ multiplex PCR; TCRdb holds only in-frame clones, not every one. The table has a few hundred thousand clones, about nine tenths seen once; the top ten hold less than 2%. Sequenced: peripheral blood. These TCRs come from a man between 65 and 79 years old with acute or convalescent COVID-19.

This rearrangement joins TRBV18 to TRBJ2-1, with TRBD1 identical over 10 bases. The CDR3 extends over 14 amino acids. With 8 bases clipped from V and 4 bases from J, the junction kept 5 bases outside the gene matches. Germline values: CDR1 KGHSH, CDR2 LQKENI. In DNA, the CDR3 is TGTGCCAGCGCTAGGACAGGGGGTTACAATGAGCAGTTCTTC. Translation gives CASARTGGYNEQFF. The full variable domain, rest sourced from reference TRBV18 and TRBJ2-1, is NAGVMQNPRHLVRRRGQEARLRCSPMKGHSHVYWYRQLPEEGLKFMVYLQKENIIDESGMPKERFSAEFPKEGPSILRIQQVVRGDSAAYFCASARTGGYNEQFFGPGTRLTVL.

The genes are TRBV7-9 and TRBJ1-5; the match to TRBD1 covers 9 bases. The CDR3 extends over 13 amino acids. The trim removed 5 bases at V and 7 bases at J, leaving 3 bases unmatched. CDR1 SEHNR and CDR2 FQNEAQ come from the germline V gene (reference sequence). Here the CDR3 DNA reads TGTGCCAGCAGCATCGACAGGGGGCAGCCCCAGCATTTT. Protein sequence: CASSIDRGQPQHF.

This clone was seen repeatedly, ten times or more. The chain employs TRBV7-6 and TRBJ1-5, with 12 bases lining up with TRBD1. Germline CDR1 is SGHVS and CDR2 is FNYEAQ. The CDR3 is made up of 15 amino acids. The trim removed 0 bases at V and 7 bases at J, leaving 1 base unmatched. CDR3 protein: CASSLAGQGAQPQHF. The CDR3, as DNA: TGTGCCAGCAGCTTAGCGGGACAGGGGGCCCAGCCCCAGCATTTT.

V and J are TRBV6-2 or TRBV6-3 and TRBJ1-5, with D hard to call. This CDR3 is 16 amino acids long. In germline, CDR1 is MNHEY, CDR2 SVGEGT. V lost 4 bases, J lost 2 bases, and 15 bases lay in between. CDR3 coding DNA: TGTGCCAGCAGTTCTCGGGTAGGCATCCGCAATCAGCCCCAGCATTTT. Protein sequence: CASSSRVGIRNQPQHF.

This clone was observed at least ten times. The chain couples TRBV28 to TRBJ2-2; 9 bases are shared with TRBD1. This CDR3 is 15 amino acids long. Losses at the gene ends were 5 bases for V and 2 bases for J; bases not matched to a gene: 3. Germline V gene sequence: CDR1 MDHEN, CDR2 SYDVKM. CDR3 region: CASSKQGANTGELFF. The CDR3 DNA is TGTGCCAGCAGTAAACAGGGGGCCAACACCGGGGAGCTGTTTTTT.

The CDR3 DNA is TGTGCCAGCACCCCGGACAGAACGAACTATGGCTACACCTTC. This sequence encodes CASTPDRTNYGYTF. The chain employs TRBV6-5 and TRBJ1-2, with D tentatively TRBD1 (6 bases). The V and J ends lost 7 bases and 2 bases respectively, with 14 bases between them. Looked up from germline, CDR1 is MNHEY and CDR2 is SVGAGI. The length of the CDR3 is 14 residues.

The table lists this clone with a count of one. V usage is TRBV9 and J usage is TRBJ2-7, with D perhaps matching TRBD2 (6 bases). Germline-derived CDR1 and CDR2 are SGDLS and YYNGEE. V lost 0 bases, J lost 0 bases, and 13 bases lay in between. The CDR3 length is 16 residues. CDR3 region: CASSVGGGGFSYEQYF. DNA of the CDR3: TGTGCCAGCAGCGTAGGTGGGGGAGGCTTCTCCTACGAGCAGTACTTC.

CDR3 nucleotides: TGTGCCAGCAGTTCCCCGGGACAGACCTTCTATGGCTACACCTTC. Its protein product is CASSSPGQTFYGYTF. J is TRBJ1-2 and V is TRBV6-5; the match to TRBD1 covers 7 bases. J lost 4 bases, V lost 4 bases, and 9 bases had no gene match. Per the germline V gene, CDR1 is MNHEY and CDR2 is SVGAGI. The CDR3 is 15 amino acids.

The J gene is TRBJ2-3, the V gene TRBV7-2; possibly TRBD2 for D (6 bases). V lost 3 bases and J 5 bases, leaving 15 bases between the germline ends. Germline CDR1 and CDR2: SGHTA and FQGNSA. This CDR3 has 15 amino acids. The CDR3, as DNA: TGTGCCAGCAGCTTGTGGAGGGCGCAGGGAGATACGCAGTATTTT. This sequence encodes CASSLWRAQGDTQYF.

The sample holds one count of this clone. This rearrangement joins TRBV7-2 to TRBJ1-6; no clear D gene. The V and J ends lost 1 base and 11 bases respectively, with 9 bases between them. Germline CDR1 SGHTA, CDR2 FQGNSA. The CDR3 totals 13 residues. The CDR3 reads CASSLGQDPPLHF. The CDR3, as DNA: TGTGCCAGCAGCTTAGGGCAGGATCCACCCCTCCACTTT.

The J gene is TRBJ1-5, the V gene TRBV28, with 7 nucleotides matching TRBD1. CDR1 and CDR2 (germline): MDHEN, SYDVKM. V lost 6 bases and J lost 9; bases outside the gene matches: 8. The CDR3 has 13 amino acids. DNA for the CDR3: TGTGCCAGCAGAGACAGGGATTCGGGGCCCCAGCATTTT. Amino acids: CASRDRDSGPQHF.

As DNA, the CDR3 is TGTGCCAGCAGCAAGACAGGGGTCGGAAACACCATATATTTT. The encoded protein is CASSKTGVGNTIYF. The chain combines TRBV5-8 with TRBJ1-3; 8 bases align to TRBD1. V lost 4 bases to trimming and J lost 4 bases; unmatched junction nucleotides: 4. Germline assignment: CDR1 SGHTS and CDR2 YDEGEE. The CDR3 has 14 residues.

This clone was counted a single time. The chain joins TRBV28 to TRBJ2-5; 12 positions match TRBD2. Losses at the gene ends were 4 bases for V and 4 bases for J; bases not matched to a gene: 4. Germline V lookup: CDR1 MDHEN, CDR2 SYDVKM. This CDR3 is 15 amino acids long. DNA of the CDR3: TGTGCCAGCAGTTCCCCACTAGCGGGAGGAGAGACCCAGTACTTC. Translated: CASSSPLAGGETQYF.

The CDR3 bases are TGTGCCAGCAGTTACGTACAGATCCAAGAGACCCAGTACTTC. This gives the protein CASSYVQIQETQYF. This rearrangement joins TRBV6-2 or TRBV6-3 to TRBJ2-5; D is undetermined. The CDR3 contains 14 residues. V was pared by 2 bases and J by 1 base, with 8 bases between. CDR1 and CDR2 (germline): MNHEY, SVGEGT.

V and J are TRBV9 and TRBJ2-2, with D hard to call. CDR1 and CDR2 (germline): SGDLS, YYNGEE. This CDR3 has 14 amino acids. V dropped 0 bases and J dropped 4 bases, with 7 bases sitting between them. CDR3 DNA sequence: TGTGCCAGCAGCGTAGTTCTCGGCACCGGGGAGCTGTTTTTT. Amino acid sequence: CASSVVLGTGELFF. Full variable domain (remainder filled in from reference TRBV9 and TRBJ2-2): DSGVTQTPKHLITATGQRVTLRCSPRSGDLSVYWYQQSLDQGLQFLIQYYNGEERAKGNILERFSAQQFPDLHSELNLSSLELGDSALYFCASSVVLGTGELFFGEGSRLTVL.

The chain is built from TRBV13 and TRBJ1-1, with a weak D call TRBD1 (5 bases). CDR1 is PRHDT and CDR2 is FYEKMQ in the germline V gene (reference sequence). V was cut by 5 bases and J by 4 bases, with 11 bases left in between. This CDR3 is 13 amino acids long. CDR3 nucleotide sequence: TGTGCCAGCAGCCTTGAAAGGGGCACTGAAGCTTTCTTT. Protein sequence: CASSLERGTEAFF.

V usage is TRBV19 and J usage is TRBJ2-1; maybe TRBD2 (5 bases). Trimming shortened V by 7 bases and J by 9 bases, and 19 bases separated the two germline ends. The CDR3 contains 14 residues. Germline assignment: CDR1 LNHDA and CDR2 SQIVND (reference sequence). The CDR3 DNA reads as TGTGCCAGTACCCTCGGGGTGTCCGCGGGTGAGCAGTTCTTC. It specifies CASTLGVSAGEQFF.

This chain connects TRBV11-3 to TRBJ2-1; 8 nucleotides agree with TRBD1. V dropped 0 bases and J dropped 5; count of bases not matched to a gene: 0. Germline assignment: CDR1 SGHNT and CDR2 YENEEA. CDR3 length: 14 residues. The CDR3 protein is CASSLDRGHNEQFF. Here the CDR3 DNA reads TGTGCCAGCAGCTTAGACAGGGGGCACAATGAGCAGTTCTTC.